These 9 T cell receptor beta chains came from one sample sequenced in a study of CD8 T cells in Susac syndrome. Reverse transcription of 0.5 to 1 ug RNA was performed with random hexamers. MiXCR, applied by TCRdb to the immunoSEQ multiplex PCR reads, yields one record per CDR3 protein. The sample has about 60,000 distinct CDR3 sequences; over 85% are singletons. The sequenced sample was CD8+ T cells from PBMCs. These receptors came from a human donor in good health.

This clonotype was counted a few times. This rearrangement joins TRBV27 to TRBJ2-7; 9 bases fit TRBD1. This CDR3 has 14 amino acids. V gave up 5 bases and J gave up 4 bases; unmatched junction bases: 6. Germline-derived CDR1 and CDR2 are MNHEY and SMNVEV (reference sequence). This chain's CDR3 is CASSRDRDLYEQYF. CDR3 bases: TGTGCCAGCAGTCGGGACAGGGATCTTTACGAGCAGTACTTC.

V gene TRBV29-1 combines with J gene TRBJ2-7; D is unclear. V lost 3 bases, J lost 5 bases, and 8 bases lay in between. Germline CDR1 is SQVTM and CDR2 is ANQGSEA. There are 11 residues in the CDR3. The CDR3 coding sequence is TGCAGCGTTGAGGTATGGAACGAGCAGTACTTC. Translation gives CSVEVWNEQYF.

This chain connects TRBV19 to TRBJ1-5; 8 nucleotides align to TRBD1. Losses at the gene ends were 9 bases for V and 0 bases for J; bases not matched to a gene: 13. Germline V gives CDR1 LNHDA, CDR2 SQIVND (reference sequence). The CDR3 is 17 residues long. The CDR3, as DNA: TGTGCCAGCACGGGACAGGTTGGCCTATATAGCAATCAGCCCCAGCATTTT. Encoded protein: CASTGQVGLYSNQPQHF.

The rearrangement uses TRBV28 and TRBJ2-1; 9 bases are shared with TRBD2. The CDR3 consists of 19 residues. J was trimmed by 5 bases and V by 6 bases; bases with no gene match: 20. The V gene's germline CDR1 is MDHEN and CDR2 SYDVKM. For the CDR3, the DNA is TGTGCCAGCAGCCCCGACTGGTCCCTGGGTAGCGGGGGTGACAATGAGCAGTTCTTC. Residues: CASSPDWSLGSGGDNEQFF.

The chain joins TRBV7-8 to TRBJ1-3, with unresolved D. This CDR3 has 17 amino acids. Trimming stripped 1 base from V and 0 bases from J, with 13 bases between. Per germline, CDR1 SGHVS and CDR2 FQNEAQ. Written as DNA, the CDR3 is TGTGCCAGCAGCTTAGACTTCGGACTTATCTCTGGAAACACCATATATTTT. The encoded protein is CASSLDFGLISGNTIYF.

The rearrangement joins TRBV6-5 to TRBJ1-2; D might be TRBD1 (6 bases). Germline lookup yields CDR1 MNHEY and CDR2 SVGAGI. The CDR3 extends over 17 amino acids. The ends were cut back, 0 bases at V and 7 bases at J, with 21 bases in the middle. The CDR3 region has the DNA TGTGCCAGCAGTTACTCGCCCGATCTATTTGCGGGGGCTGGCTACACCTTC. Its protein product is CASSYSPDLFAGAGYTF.

This chain uses TRBV28 with TRBJ2-7, with TRBD1 identical over 10 bases. Germline assignment: CDR1 MDHEN and CDR2 SYDVKM. V lost 8 bases to trimming and J lost 2 bases; unmatched junction nucleotides: 6. This CDR3 has 14 amino acids. CDR3 in amino acids: CASATGTGAYEQYF. CDR3 DNA sequence: TGTGCCAGCGCAACCGGGACAGGGGCCTACGAGCAGTACTTC.

V gene TRBV20-1 combines with J gene TRBJ1-2, with 8 bases fitting TRBD1. The junction had 11 bases not matched to a gene; V was cut back by 6 bases and J by 8 bases. Per germline, CDR1 DFQATT and CDR2 SNEGSKA (reference sequence). The CDR3 has 13 residues. This CDR3 is CSAPNDRGFGYTF. The CDR3, as DNA: TGCAGTGCGCCAAACGACAGGGGTTTCGGCTACACCTTC.

V is TRBV20-1 and J is TRBJ2-3; 10 bases fit TRBD2. Germline loops: CDR1 DFQATT, CDR2 SNEGSKA (reference sequence). V was pared by 0 bases and J by 5 bases, with 8 bases of the junction left unmatched. This CDR3 comprises 16 residues. CDR3 protein: CSARDLLAGTEDTQYF. DNA of the CDR3: TGCAGTGCTAGAGACCTACTAGCGGGGACGGAAGATACGCAGTATTTT.